This is a list of T cell receptor beta chains from one sample in a study of blood T cell repertoires in COVID-19. Method: immunoSEQ multiplex PCR; TCRdb's copy keeps in-frame clones and lacks some. The table includes approximately 300,000 clones, over 75% detected once. Input material: PBMCs or T cells enriched from blood (not recorded which). These TCRs come from a man aged 25 to 40 who had recovered from COVID-19. Each CDR3 is given without its conserved first and last residue.

V: TRBV4-1
length: 12
CDR3: ASSPHRMNTEAF

V: TRBV18
length: 13
CDR3: ASSPGPTGVAEAF

V: TRBV10-3
length: 12
CDR3: AVGGGLGTDTQY

V: TRBV15
length: 13
CDR3: ATSRDRSSGNTIY

V: TRBV3-1/TRBV3-2
length: 22
CDR3: ASSQEWGGLAGGTIDANTGELF

V: TRBV24-1
length: 13
CDR3: ATSDNSGRGTEAF

V: TRBV27
length: 15
CDR3: ASRSGRGRGTNEKLF

V: TRBV11-2
length: 15
CDR3: ASSSVGGAGGPWAQY

V: TRBV5-1
length: 15
CDR3: ASSLSSGVRSTDTQY

V: TRBV27
length: 12
CDR3: ANTLDRDHYGYT

V: TRBV3-1/TRBV3-2
length: 13
CDR3: ASSRDRGVAYEQY

V: TRBV10-1
length: 13
CDR3: ASSASREGVTEAF

V: TRBV12-3/TRBV12-4
length: 11
CDR3: ASKRAGANVLT

V: TRBV28
length: 11
CDR3: ASSSTGQARAF

V: TRBV9
length: 11
CDR3: ASSVLAAGELF

V: TRBV21-1
length: 11
CDR3: ASTKGGDYEQY

V: TRBV30
length: 11
CDR3: AWSPQAGNTIY